This TCR beta chain was documented in a study of blood T cell repertoires in COVID-19. Study information: T cells, B-cell-depleted T cells, or PBMCs supplied cDNA or gDNA.

This CDR3 has 15 amino acids. CDR1 and CDR2 from the germline V gene are LNHNV and YYDKDF (reference sequence). After removal of 1 base from V and 3 bases from J, the junction contained 2 bases not matched to a gene. In the authors' workflow: Quantification of nucleated cells was approximated via reference gene primer amplification. Clones were sequenced by immunoSEQ multiplex PCR, and TCRdb holds only the in-frame ones, with some missing. The V and J calls and clone size were taken over from that table, and D and trimming were inferred from the DNA. In the table there are approximately 68,000 clones, 65% to 80% of which are singletons.

V usage is TRBV15 and J usage is TRBJ2-3; the match to TRBD1 covers 9 bases. Sequencing input: peripheral blood. This clonotype was obtained from a woman aged 45-59 years with acute or convalescent COVID-19. As DNA, the CDR3 is TGTGCCACCAGCAGAGGGGGACAGGGAACAGATACGCAGTATTTT. Its translation: CATSRGGQGTDTQYF.